This entry features one T cell receptor beta chain sequence. The antigen is undetermined. These data originate in a study of vaccination effects on CD4 cells after COVID-19. Study information: Sampling of three convalescent patients occurred early (day +14) and late post-vaccination.

Germline V gene lookup returns CDR1 KGHSH and CDR2 LQKENI. There are 18 residues in the CDR3. Trimming removed 1 base at V and 0 bases at J, with 13 bases between. The table came from immunoSEQ multiplex PCR; TCRdb's copy has only in-frame clones and leaves some out. Seen here are around 44,000 clones, around 80% observed once, and the top ten hold around 3.3%. Regarding the study as a whole: Marked clonal contraction was seen in infection- and vaccine-induced clones late after vaccination.

CD4+ T cells were isolated after around ten days of culture. The person acquired a PCR-confirmed SARS-CoV-2 infection between March and December 2020. The vaccine given was either BNT162b2 or mRNA-1273, in two doses. The V call is TRBV18, the J call TRBJ2-6; D possibly corresponds to TRBD1 (5 bases). Sequences were derived from CD4+ T cells from PBMCs cultured without peptide, sampled after COVID-19 vaccination. The TCR comes from a human donor who had a prior SARS-CoV-2 infection. The CDR3, as DNA: TGTGCCAGCTCACCACGGGGCAGGTTGGGCTCTGGGGCCAACGTCCTGACTTTC. Protein sequence: CASSPRGRLGSGANVLTF.